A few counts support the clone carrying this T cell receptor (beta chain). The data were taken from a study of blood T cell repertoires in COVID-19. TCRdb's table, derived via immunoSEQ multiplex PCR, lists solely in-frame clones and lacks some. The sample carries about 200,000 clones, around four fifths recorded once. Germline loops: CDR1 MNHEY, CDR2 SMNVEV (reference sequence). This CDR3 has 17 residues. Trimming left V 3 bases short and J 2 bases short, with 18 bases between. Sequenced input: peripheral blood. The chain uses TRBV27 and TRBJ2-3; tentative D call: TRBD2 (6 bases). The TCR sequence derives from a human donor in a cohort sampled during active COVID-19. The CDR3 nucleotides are TGTGCCAGCAGTTTTTTCGGTGGGGGAGGTTTCACAGATACGCAGTATTTT. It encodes CASSFFGGGGFTDTQYF.